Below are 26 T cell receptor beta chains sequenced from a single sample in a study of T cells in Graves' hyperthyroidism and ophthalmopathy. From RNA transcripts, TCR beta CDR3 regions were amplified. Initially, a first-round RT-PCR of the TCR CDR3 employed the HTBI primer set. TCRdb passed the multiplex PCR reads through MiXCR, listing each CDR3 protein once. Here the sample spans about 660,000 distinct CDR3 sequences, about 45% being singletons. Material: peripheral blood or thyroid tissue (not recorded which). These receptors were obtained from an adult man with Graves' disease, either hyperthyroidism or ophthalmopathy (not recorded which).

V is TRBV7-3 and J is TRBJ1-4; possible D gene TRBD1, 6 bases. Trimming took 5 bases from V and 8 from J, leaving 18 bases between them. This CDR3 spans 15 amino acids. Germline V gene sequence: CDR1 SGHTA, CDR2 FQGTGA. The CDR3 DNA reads TGTGCCAGCAGCCGGGGCAGGGGTTTGGCCGAAAAACTGTTTTTT. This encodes CASSRGRGLAEKLFF.

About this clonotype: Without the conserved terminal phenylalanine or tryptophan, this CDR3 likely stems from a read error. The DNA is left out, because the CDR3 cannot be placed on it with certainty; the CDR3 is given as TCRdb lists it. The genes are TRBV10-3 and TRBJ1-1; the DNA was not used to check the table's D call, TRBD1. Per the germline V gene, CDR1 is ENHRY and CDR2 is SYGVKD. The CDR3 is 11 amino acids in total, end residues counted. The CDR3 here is CAITGSQGILV.

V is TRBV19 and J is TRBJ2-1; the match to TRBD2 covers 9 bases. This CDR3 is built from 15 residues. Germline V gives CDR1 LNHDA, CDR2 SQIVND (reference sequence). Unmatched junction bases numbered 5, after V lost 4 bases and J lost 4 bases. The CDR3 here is CASSTREGRYNEQFF. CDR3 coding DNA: TGTGCCAGTAGTACGCGGGAGGGCCGTTACAATGAGCAGTTCTTC.

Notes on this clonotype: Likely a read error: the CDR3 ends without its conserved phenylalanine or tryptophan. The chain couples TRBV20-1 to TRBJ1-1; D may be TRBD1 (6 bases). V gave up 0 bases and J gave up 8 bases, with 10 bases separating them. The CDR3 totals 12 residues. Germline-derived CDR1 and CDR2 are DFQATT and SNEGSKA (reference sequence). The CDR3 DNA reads TGCAGTGCTAGAGAGCAGGGGCCGGAAGCTTTCTCT. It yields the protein CSAREQGPEAFS.

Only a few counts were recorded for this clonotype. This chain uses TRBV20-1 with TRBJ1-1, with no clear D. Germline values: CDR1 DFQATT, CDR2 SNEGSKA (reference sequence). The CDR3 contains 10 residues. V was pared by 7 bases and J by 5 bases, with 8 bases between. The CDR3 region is CSVTKTEAFF. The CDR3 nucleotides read TGCAGTGTTACAAAGACTGAAGCTTTCTTT.

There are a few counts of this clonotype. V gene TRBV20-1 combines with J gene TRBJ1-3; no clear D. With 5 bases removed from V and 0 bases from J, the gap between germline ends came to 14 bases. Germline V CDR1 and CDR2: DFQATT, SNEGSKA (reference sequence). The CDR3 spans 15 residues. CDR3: CSAVRQLISGNTIYF. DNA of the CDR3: TGCAGTGCTGTCCGCCAGCTGATCTCTGGAAACACCATATATTTT.

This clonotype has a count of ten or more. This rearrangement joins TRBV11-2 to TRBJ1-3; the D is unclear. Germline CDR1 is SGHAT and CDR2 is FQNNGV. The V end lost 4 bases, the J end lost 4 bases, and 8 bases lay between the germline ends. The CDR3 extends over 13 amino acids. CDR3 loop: CASSSLGGNTIYF. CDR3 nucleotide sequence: TGTGCCAGCAGCTCGCTGGGAGGAAACACCATATATTTT.

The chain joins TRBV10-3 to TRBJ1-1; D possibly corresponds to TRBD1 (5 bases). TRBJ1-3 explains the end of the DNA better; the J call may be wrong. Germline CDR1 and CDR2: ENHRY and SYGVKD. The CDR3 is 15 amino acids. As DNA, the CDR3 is TGTGCCATCAGTGAGTCGTTGACAGAGGGAAACACCATATATTTT. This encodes CAISESLTEGNTIYF.

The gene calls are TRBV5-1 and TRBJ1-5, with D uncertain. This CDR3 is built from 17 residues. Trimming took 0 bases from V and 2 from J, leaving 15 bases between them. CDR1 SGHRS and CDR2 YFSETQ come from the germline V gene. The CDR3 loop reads CASSLAPSGFGNQPQHF. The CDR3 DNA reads TGCGCCAGCAGCTTGGCACCCAGTGGGTTTGGCAATCAGCCCCAGCATTTT. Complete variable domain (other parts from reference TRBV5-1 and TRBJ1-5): KAGVTQTPRYLIKTRGQQVTLSCSPISGHRSVSWYQQTPGQGLQFLFEYFSETQRNKGNFPGRFSGRQFSNSRSEMNVSTLELGDSALYLCASSLAPSGFGNQPQHFGDGTRLSIL.

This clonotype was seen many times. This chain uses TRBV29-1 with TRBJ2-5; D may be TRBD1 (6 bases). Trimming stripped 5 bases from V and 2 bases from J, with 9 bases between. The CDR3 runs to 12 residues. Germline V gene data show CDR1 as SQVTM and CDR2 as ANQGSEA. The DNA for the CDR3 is TGCAGCGTTCAAAGGGGGCAAGAGACCCAGTACTTC. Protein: CSVQRGQETQYF.

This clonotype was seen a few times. The CDR3 is CASSLARGGGGYTF. In DNA form, the CDR3 reads TGTGCCAGCAGCTTAGCGCGAGGGGGCGGTGGCTACACCTTC. The V and J genes are TRBV7-9 and TRBJ1-2, with 7 bases matching TRBD1. From germline, CDR1 is SEHNR and CDR2 FQNEAQ (reference sequence). CDR3 length: 14 residues. J was trimmed by 7 bases and V by 0 bases; bases with no gene match: 5.

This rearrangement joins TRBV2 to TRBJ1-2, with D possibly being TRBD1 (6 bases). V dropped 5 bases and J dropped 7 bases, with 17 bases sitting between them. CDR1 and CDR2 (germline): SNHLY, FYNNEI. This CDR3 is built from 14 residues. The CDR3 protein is CASSSPTGLGGYTF. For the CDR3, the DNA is TGTGCCAGCAGTTCTCCCACAGGGTTGGGTGGCTACACCTTC.

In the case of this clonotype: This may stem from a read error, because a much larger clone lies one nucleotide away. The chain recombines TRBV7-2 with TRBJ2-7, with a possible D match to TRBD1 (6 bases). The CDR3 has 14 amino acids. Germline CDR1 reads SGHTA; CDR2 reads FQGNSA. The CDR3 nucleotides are TGTGCCAGCAGCCCGACAGGAAACTCCCACGAGCAGTACTTC. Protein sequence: CASSPTGNSHEQYF.

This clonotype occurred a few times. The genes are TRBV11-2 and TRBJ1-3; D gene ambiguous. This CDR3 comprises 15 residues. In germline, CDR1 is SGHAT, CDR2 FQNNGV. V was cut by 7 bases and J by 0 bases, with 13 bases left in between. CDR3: CASNNRGRSGNTIYF. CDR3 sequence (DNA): TGTGCCAGCAACAATCGCGGGCGCTCTGGAAACACCATATATTTT.

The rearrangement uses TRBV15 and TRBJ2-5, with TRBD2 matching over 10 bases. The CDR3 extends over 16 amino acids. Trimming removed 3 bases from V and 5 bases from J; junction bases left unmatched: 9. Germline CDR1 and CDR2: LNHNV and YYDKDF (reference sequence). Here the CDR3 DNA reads TGTGCCACCAGCAGCGGAGAGCGGGGGGGCTTTGAGACCCAGTACTTC. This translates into CATSSGERGGFETQYF.

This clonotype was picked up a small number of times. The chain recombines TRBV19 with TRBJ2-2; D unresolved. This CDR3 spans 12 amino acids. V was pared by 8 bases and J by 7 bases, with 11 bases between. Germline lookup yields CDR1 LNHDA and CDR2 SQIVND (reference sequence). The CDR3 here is CASPGLSGELFF. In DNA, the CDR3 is TGTGCCAGTCCCGGGTTGAGCGGGGAGCTGTTTTTT.

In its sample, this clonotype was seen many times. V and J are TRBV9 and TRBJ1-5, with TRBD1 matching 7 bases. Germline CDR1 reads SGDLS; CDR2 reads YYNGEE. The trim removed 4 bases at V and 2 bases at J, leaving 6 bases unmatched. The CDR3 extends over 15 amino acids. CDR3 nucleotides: TGTGCCAGCAGCCCACATACAGGGGGCAATCAGCCCCAGCATTTT. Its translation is CASSPHTGGNQPQHF.

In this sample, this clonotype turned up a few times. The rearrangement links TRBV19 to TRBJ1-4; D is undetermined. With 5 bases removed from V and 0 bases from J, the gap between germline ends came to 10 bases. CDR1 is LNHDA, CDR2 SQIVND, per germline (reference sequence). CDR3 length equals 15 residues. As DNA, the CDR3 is TGTGCCAGTAGTCTCCCGCTCACAACTAATGAAAAACTGTTTTTT. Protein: CASSLPLTTNEKLFF.

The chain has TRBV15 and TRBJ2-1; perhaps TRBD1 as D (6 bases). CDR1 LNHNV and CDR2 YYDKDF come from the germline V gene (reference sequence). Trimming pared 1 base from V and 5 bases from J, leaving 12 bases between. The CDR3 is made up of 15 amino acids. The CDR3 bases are TGTGCCACCAGCAGAGGGCAGGGGCTCAACAATGAGCAGTTCTTC. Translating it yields CATSRGQGLNNEQFF.

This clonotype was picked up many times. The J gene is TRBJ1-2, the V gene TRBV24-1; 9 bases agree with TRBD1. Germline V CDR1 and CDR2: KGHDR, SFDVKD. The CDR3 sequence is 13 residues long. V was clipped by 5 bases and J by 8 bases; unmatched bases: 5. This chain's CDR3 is CATSALDRGGYTF. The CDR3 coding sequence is TGTGCCACCAGTGCCCTGGACAGGGGCGGCTACACCTTC.

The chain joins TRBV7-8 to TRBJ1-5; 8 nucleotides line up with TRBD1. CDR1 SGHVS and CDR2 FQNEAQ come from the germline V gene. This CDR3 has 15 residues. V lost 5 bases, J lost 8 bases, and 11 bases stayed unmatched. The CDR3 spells CASSPQGARPEPQHF. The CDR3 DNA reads TGTGCCAGCAGCCCCCAGGGGGCGCGGCCGGAGCCCCAGCATTTT.

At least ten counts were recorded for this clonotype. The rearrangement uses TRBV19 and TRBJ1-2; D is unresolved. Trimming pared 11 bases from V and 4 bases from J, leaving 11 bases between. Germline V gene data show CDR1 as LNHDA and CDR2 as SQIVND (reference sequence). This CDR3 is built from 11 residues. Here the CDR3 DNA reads TGTGCCGTGTGGGGAACCTATGGCTACACCTTC. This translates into CAVWGTYGYTF.

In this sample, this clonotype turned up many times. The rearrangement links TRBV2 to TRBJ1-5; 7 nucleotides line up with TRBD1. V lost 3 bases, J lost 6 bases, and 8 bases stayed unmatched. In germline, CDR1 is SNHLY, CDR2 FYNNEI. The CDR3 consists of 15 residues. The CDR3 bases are TGTGCCAGCAGTGAGACAGGGTCTTCCCGTCAGCCCCAGCATTTT. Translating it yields CASSETGSSRQPQHF.

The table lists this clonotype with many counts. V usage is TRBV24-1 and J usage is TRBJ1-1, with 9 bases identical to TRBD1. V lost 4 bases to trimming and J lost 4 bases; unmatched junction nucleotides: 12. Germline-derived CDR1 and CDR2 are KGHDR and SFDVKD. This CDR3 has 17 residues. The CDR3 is CATSEAGTGTGATEAFF. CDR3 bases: TGTGCCACCAGTGAGGCCGGGACAGGGACTGGAGCCACTGAAGCTTTCTTT.

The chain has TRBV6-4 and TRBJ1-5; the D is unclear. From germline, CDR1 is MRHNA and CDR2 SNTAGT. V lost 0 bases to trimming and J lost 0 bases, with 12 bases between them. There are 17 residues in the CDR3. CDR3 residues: CASSDSSPAPSNQPQHF. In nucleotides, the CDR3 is TGTGCCAGCAGTGACTCGAGTCCCGCACCTAGCAATCAGCCCCAGCATTTT.

The CDR3 spells CSVEEQSRDTYNSPLHF. CDR3 sequence (DNA): TGCAGCGTTGAAGAGCAATCCCGGGACACCTATAATTCACCCCTCCACTTT. This rearrangement joins TRBV29-1 to TRBJ1-6, with D possibly being TRBD1 (6 bases). The V and J ends lost 0 bases and 2 bases respectively, with 14 bases between them. CDR3 length: 17 residues. Germline CDR1 is SQVTM and CDR2 is ANQGSEA.